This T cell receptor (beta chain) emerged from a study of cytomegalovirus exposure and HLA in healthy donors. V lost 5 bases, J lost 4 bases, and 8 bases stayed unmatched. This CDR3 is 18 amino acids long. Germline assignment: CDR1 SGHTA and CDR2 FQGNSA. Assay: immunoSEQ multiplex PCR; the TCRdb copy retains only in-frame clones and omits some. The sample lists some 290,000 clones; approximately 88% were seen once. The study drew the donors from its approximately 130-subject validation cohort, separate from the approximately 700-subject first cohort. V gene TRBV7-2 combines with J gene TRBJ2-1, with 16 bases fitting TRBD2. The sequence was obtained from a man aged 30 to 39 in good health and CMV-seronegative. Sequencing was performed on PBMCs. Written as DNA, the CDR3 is TGTGCCAGCAGCCCCGGGACTAGCGGGGGGGAGTATTACAATGAGCAGTTCTTC. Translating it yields CASSPGTSGGEYYNEQFF.